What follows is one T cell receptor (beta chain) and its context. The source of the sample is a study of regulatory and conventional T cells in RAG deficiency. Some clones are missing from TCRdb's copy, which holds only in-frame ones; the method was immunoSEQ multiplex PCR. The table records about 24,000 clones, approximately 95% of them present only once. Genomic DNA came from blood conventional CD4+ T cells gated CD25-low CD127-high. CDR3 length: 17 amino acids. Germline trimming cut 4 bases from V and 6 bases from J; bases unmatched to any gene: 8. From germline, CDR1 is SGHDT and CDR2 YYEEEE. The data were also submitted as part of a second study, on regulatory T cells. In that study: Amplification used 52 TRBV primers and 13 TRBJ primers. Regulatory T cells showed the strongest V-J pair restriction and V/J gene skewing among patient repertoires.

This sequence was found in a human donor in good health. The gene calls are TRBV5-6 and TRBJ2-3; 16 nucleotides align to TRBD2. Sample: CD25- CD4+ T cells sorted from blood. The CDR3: CASSRGLAGGPVDTQYF. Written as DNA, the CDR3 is TGTGCCAGCAGCAGGGGACTAGCGGGGGGGCCGGTCGATACGCAGTATTTT. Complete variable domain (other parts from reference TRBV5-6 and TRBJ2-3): DAGVTQSPTHLIKTRGQQVTLRCSPKSGHDTVSWYQQALGQGPQFIFQYYEEEERQRGNFPDRFSGHQFPNYSSELNVNALLLGDSALYLCASSRGLAGGPVDTQYFGPGTRLTVL.